The source of this T cell receptor (beta chain) is a study of T cell responses to AZD1222 COVID-19 vaccine (dated by TCRdb to the early 2020s). Background for the entire study: Because spike-specific TCR depth and breadth did not differ between the two schedules, AZD1222 recipients who got a second dose at roughly 4 weeks were pooled with those who got a second dose at roughly 12 weeks. Trial participants were enrolled by age into 18-55, 56-69 and 70-plus year subgroups, with roughly 150, 30 and 60 TCR-sequenced participants respectively. TCR sequencing covered 230 to 250 trial participants: 200 to 220 given two doses of AZD1222 and about 26 given two doses of MenACWY control vaccine.

Broad study findings and their caveats: Conclusions about previously exposed vaccinees are limited because only six or seven AZD1222 recipients were SARS-CoV-2 seropositive at baseline. Epitopes outside the regions mutated in the B.1.351 and B.1.1.7 variants were reportedly recognized by nearly half of the unique spike-specific TCRs. After two AZD1222 doses, both the breadth and the depth of spike-specific TCRs were significantly higher than at day 0 and than in MenACWY recipients. Because no day 14 peak-response samples were available, the repertoires could be characterized only after the peak T cell response. In the small 56-69-year group, the increase in depth fell short of significance, most likely because of low power. CD4 TCRs associated with the vaccine covered the entire spike protein, and the dominant responses were in regions 160-218 and 743-854. Participants were mostly white British, with more females than males. The authors suggested clonal diversity may have been underestimated.

A remark on this clone: Its antigen is still unknown. Base qualities are not provided; no much larger clone lies one nucleotide away.

The CDR3 regions of human TCRbeta chains were analyzed by immunosequencing. As for the original processing: Repertoire TCRs were checked for matches against a reference library of SARS-CoV-2-specific TCRs that had been generated using the MIRA antigen-specificity platform. Breadth was defined as the fraction of unique TCRs that were SARS-CoV-2-associated. Depth was defined as the fraction of total T cells that were SARS-CoV-2-associated. Using the MIRA data, each spike-specific TCR was assigned both to the spike region to which the TCR was reactive and to a CD4 or CD8 class. Log10-transformed breadth and depth values were compared by one-way ANOVA with Sidak's multiple comparisons tests. Here the immuneACCESS table is served through TCRdb, limited to in-frame sequences with V and J called. Missing clones are a known gap in these copies; in checked studies unresolved V genes cover under half, and the rest lacks a known reason. The V and J calls and clone size were taken over from that table, and D and trimming were inferred from the DNA. Across this sample there are around 200,000 clones, with 80% to 90% seen only once. Together, the top ten hold 0.4% to 0.5% of the sample.

The germline V gene (reference sequence) gives CDR1 as LNHNV and CDR2 as YYDKDF. The CDR3 contains 14 residues, cysteine and phenylalanine counted. Only the CDR3 portion is preserved as DNA: 42 bases, with reading frame beginning at the first base. Trimming takes 0 bases from V and 7 bases from J, and the germline ends sit 12 bases apart. The time point label, as the study defines it: baseline before first vaccination. The vaccinee samples were drawn from two UK trials, COV001 and COV002, one of which was a single-blind randomized controlled phase 2/3 trial testing AZD1222 (ChAdOx1 nCoV-19) in healthy adults. For TCRbeta chain sequencing, PBMC samples from trial participants were taken at day 0 and at day 28 after the second dose.

The chain is encoded by TRBV15 joined to TRBJ1-2, with the identity of the D gene unclear. This TCR derives from an adult in good health. The sample was peripheral blood, taken on day 0 of AZD1222 vaccination. The nucleotide sequence is given as TGTGCCACCAGCAGAGATAGAGGAGGTGGTGGCTACACCTTC. It specifies CATSRDRGGGGYTF.